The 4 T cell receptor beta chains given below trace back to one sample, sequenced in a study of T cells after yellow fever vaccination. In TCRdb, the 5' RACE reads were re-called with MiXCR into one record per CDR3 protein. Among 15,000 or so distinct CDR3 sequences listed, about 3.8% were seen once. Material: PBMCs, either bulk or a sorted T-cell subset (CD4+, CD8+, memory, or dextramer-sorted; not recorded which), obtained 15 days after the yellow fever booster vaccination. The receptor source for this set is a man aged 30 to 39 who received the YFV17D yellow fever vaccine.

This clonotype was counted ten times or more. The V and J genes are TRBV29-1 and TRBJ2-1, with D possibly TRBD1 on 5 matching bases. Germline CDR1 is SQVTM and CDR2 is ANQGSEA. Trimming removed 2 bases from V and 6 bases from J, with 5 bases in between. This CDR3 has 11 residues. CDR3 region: CSVERGNEQFF. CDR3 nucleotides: TGCAGCGTTGAAAGGGGCAATGAGCAGTTCTTC.

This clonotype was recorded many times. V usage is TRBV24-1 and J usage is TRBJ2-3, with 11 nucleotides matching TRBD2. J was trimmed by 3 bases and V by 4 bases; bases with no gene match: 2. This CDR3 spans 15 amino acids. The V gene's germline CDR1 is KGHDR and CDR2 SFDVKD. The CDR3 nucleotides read TGTGCCACCAGTGACCGACTAGCGGGAACAGATACGCAGTATTTT. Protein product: CATSDRLAGTDTQYF.

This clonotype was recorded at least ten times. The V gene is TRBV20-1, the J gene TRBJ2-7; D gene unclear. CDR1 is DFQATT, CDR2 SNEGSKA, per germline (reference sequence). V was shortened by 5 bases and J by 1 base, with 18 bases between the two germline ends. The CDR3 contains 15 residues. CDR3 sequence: CSAGSGVGTSYEQYF. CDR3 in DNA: TGCAGTGCTGGCTCCGGAGTTGGAACTTCCTACGAGCAGTACTTC.

This chain's CDR3 is CASSVESGCDEQYF. The CDR3 DNA reads TGTGCCAGCAGCGTAGAGTCAGGGTGTGACGAGCAGTACTTC. The chain recombines TRBV9 with TRBJ2-7; perhaps TRBD1 as D (5 bases). V was pared by 0 bases and J by 5 bases, with 12 bases between. Germline V gene lookup returns CDR1 SGDLS and CDR2 YYNGEE. CDR3 size: 14 residues.